A single T cell receptor beta chain is shown here with its context. The antigen is undetermined. At minimum, one pre-ART and two post-ART PBMC samples were obtained from each donor. The data derive from a study of long-term antiretroviral therapy in people with HIV. The assay used was immunoSEQ (version v3.0), run at survey level. The protocol was immunoSEQ multiplex PCR, while the TCRdb copy is restricted to in-frame clones and leaves out a portion. The table lists 30,000 to 40,000 clones, around 79% of them singletons. Notes on the study in general: The study found that diversity rose after ART but stayed below transplant donor controls. Blood collection from the mid-2000s to the late 2010s possibly occurred under older ART regimens. All time points showed a repertoire dominated by clones expanded before ART.

V lost 4 bases, J lost 4 bases, and 6 bases stayed unmatched. CDR1 and CDR2 (germline): MDHEN, SYDVKM. The CDR3 is 15 residues long. The sample was unsorted PBMCs, taken 1.9 years after starting antiretroviral therapy. The clonotype originates from a man younger than 35 with HIV. The chain combines TRBV28 with TRBJ1-3, with 8 bases lining up with TRBD1. The CDR3 DNA is TGTGCCAGCAGTTCCCCCAGGGGGCACGGAAACACCATATATTTT. It codes for CASSSPRGHGNTIYF.